This TCR beta chain was documented in a study of blood T cell repertoires in COVID-19. Overall study: From T cells, B-cell-depleted T cells, or PBMCs came the material, which was cDNA or gDNA.

This clone was counted a single time. Recruitment covered about 26 US areas and drew participants whose ages spanned about 18 to 89 years. Cohort 3 donors counted as recovered after two negative PCRs, clearance, or resolved symptoms. In the authors' methods: Counts of nucleated cells, estimated from reference gene primer amplification, were obtained. Clones were read by immunoSEQ multiplex PCR, and TCRdb kept only the in-frame ones, dropping some. The V and J calls and clone size were taken over from that table, and D and trimming were inferred from the DNA. The profile shows 150,000 or so clones, approximately 87% of them singletons. The TCR sequence derives from a woman aged 50 to 65 who had recovered from COVID-19. Specimen: PBMCs or T cells enriched from blood (not recorded which).

The CDR3: CASRPTAALAFF. CDR3 nucleotides: TGTGCCAGCAGACCAACAGCGGCTCTAGCTTTCTTT. This chain uses TRBV12-3 or TRBV12-4 with TRBJ1-1, with no clear D. The CDR3 consists of 12 residues. Trimming removed 6 bases from V and 10 bases from J, with 15 bases in between.